In its sample, the clone carrying this T cell receptor beta chain was seen many times. The antigen is not known. The CDR3 consists of 15 residues. V shed 2 bases and J 4 bases; nucleotides not matched to a gene: 7. Germline CDR1 is MGHRA and CDR2 is YSYEKL. The sample belongs to a study of T-cell reconstitution after alpha-beta-depleted transplantation in children. Study findings and constraints: A year post-transplant, T-cell counts and diversity derived mostly from newly produced T cells. Alpha-beta T cells present about two months after transplant were reported to originate from several hundred expanded graft clones.

The authors prepared the TCRbeta library with unique molecular identifiers. One entry per CDR3 protein, called by TCRdb with MiXCR from the PCR reads. The repertoire holds 240,000 or so distinct CDR3 sequences, roughly 8.2% seen once, with 6.3% in the top ten. V gene TRBV4-1 combines with J gene TRBJ2-7; 8 positions match TRBD1. Sequencing used PBMCs, mostly from graft donor cells, obtained 180 days after TCRalphabeta/CD19-depleted stem cell transplant. The clonotype was recovered from a male patient aged 5 to 17 who had a stem cell transplant for acute lymphoblastic leukemia, so the T cells may come from the graft donor. The CDR3 sequence: CASSQPRDRWYEQYF. CDR3 nucleotide sequence: TGCGCCAGCAGCCAACCCCGGGACAGGTGGTACGAGCAGTACTTC.